This is a list of T cell receptor beta chains from one sample in a study of CD8 T cells in Susac syndrome. A single record per CDR3 protein comes from TCRdb applying MiXCR to the immunoSEQ multiplex PCR reads. The sample carries approximately 190,000 distinct CDR3 sequences, 95% recorded once. Sequencing used CD8+ T cells from PBMCs. Receptors originate from a human donor with Susac syndrome. CDR3s include the opening cysteine and the closing phenylalanine or tryptophan. D genes are given only for firm matches.

J: TRBJ2-1
V: TRBV9
D: NA
CDR3: CASSVARPGPINEQFF
DNA: TGTGCCAGCAGCGTAGCTCGCCCCGGGCCGATCAATGAGCAGTTCTTC

J: TRBJ1-5
V: TRBV21-1
D: NA
CDR3: CASSEGGETASNQPQHF
DNA: TGTGCCAGCAGCGAAGGAGGTGAAACTGCCAGCAATCAGCCCCAGCATTTT

J: TRBJ2-7
V: TRBV20-1
D: TRBD1
CDR3: CSARGGGRPYEQYF
DNA: TGCAGTGCTAGAGGAGGGGGCCGCCCCTACGAGCAGTACTTC

J: TRBJ2-1
V: TRBV20-1
D: TRBD2
CDR3: CSAEASGTSGGTYNEQFF
DNA: TGCAGTGCGGAGGCCTCCGGGACTAGCGGGGGAACTTACAATGAGCAGTTCTTC

J: TRBJ2-7
V: TRBV10-3
D: TRBD1
CDR3: CAISEPDRGVYEQYF
DNA: TGTGCCATCAGTGAGCCGGACAGGGGTGTCTACGAGCAGTACTTC

J: TRBJ2-2
V: TRBV7-6
D: NA
CDR3: CASSRRTLNTGELFF
DNA: TGTGCCAGCAGCCGGAGGACACTGAACACCGGGGAGCTGTTTTTT

J: TRBJ2-7
V: TRBV3-1
D: TRBD1
CDR3: CASSQDLGQELYEQYF
DNA: TGTGCCAGCAGCCAAGATTTGGGACAGGAACTGTACGAGCAGTACTTC

J: TRBJ2-7
V: TRBV21-1
D: NA
CDR3: CASSKNPSGGSYEQYF
DNA: TGTGCCAGCAGCAAAAACCCTAGCGGGGGGTCCTACGAGCAGTACTTC

J: TRBJ1-2
V: TRBV20-1
D: TRBD1
CDR3: CSARAGGTNYGYTF
DNA: TGCAGTGCTAGAGCAGGGGGGACTAACTATGGCTACACCTTC

J: TRBJ2-7
V: TRBV5-1
D: NA
CDR3: CASSASVYEQYF
DNA: TGCGCCAGCAGTGCTTCCGTCTACGAGCAGTACTTC

J: TRBJ1-5
V: TRBV15
D: NA
CDR3: CATSRTAGYLQPQHF
DNA: TGTGCCACCAGCAGGACCGCAGGGTACCTTCAGCCCCAGCATTTT

J: TRBJ2-1
V: TRBV9
D: TRBD2
CDR3: CASSETAHRAGGTYNEQFF
DNA: TGTGCCAGCAGCGAGACGGCCCATCGAGCGGGAGGGACCTACAATGAGCAGTTCTTC

J: TRBJ2-1
V: TRBV29-1
D: TRBD2
CDR3: CSVSGTSGRPYNEQFF
DNA: TGCAGCGTATCCGGGACTAGCGGGAGACCCTACAATGAGCAGTTCTTC

J: TRBJ2-5
V: TRBV7-2
D: TRBD2
CDR3: CASSILAGTGETQYF
DNA: TGTGCCAGCAGCATACTAGCGGGGACCGGAGAGACCCAGTACTTC

J: TRBJ2-7
V: TRBV20-1
D: TRBD2
CDR3: CSARVPGEGLHEQYF
DNA: TGCAGTGCTAGAGTACCGGGGGAGGGCCTCCACGAGCAGTACTTC

J: TRBJ2-5
V: TRBV4-1
D: NA
CDR3: CASSQDDLVVGETQYF
DNA: TGCGCCAGCAGCCAAGATGACTTAGTTGTAGGGGAGACCCAGTACTTC

J: TRBJ2-1
V: TRBV6-2/TRBV6-3
D: TRBD2
CDR3: CASSSVAGEKRYNEQFF
DNA: TGTGCCAGCAGTTCAGTAGCGGGGGAGAAACGCTACAATGAGCAGTTCTTC

J: TRBJ2-3
V: TRBV20-1
D: NA
CDR3: CSAGLPSTDTQYF
DNA: TGCAGTGCTGGACTACCTAGCACAGATACGCAGTATTTT

J: TRBJ2-1
V: TRBV12-3/TRBV12-4
D: TRBD1
CDR3: CASSSGTDAYNEQFF
DNA: TGTGCCAGCAGTTCCGGGACAGATGCCTACAATGAGCAGTTCTTC

J: TRBJ2-7
V: TRBV2
D: NA
CDR3: CASSVNQGFNYEQYF
DNA: TGTGCCAGCAGCGTAAACCAGGGTTTTAACTACGAGCAGTACTTC

J: TRBJ2-1
V: TRBV4-2
D: NA
CDR3: CASSSSNPLHNEQFF
DNA: TGTGCCAGCAGTAGTAGCAACCCGCTGCACAATGAGCAGTTCTTC

J: TRBJ2-5
V: TRBV29-1
D: NA
CDR3: CSVPLTSQETQYF
DNA: TGCAGCGTCCCGTTGACTAGCCAAGAGACCCAGTACTTC

J: TRBJ2-1
V: TRBV11-2
D: NA
CDR3: CASSRSAGGFSYNEQFF
DNA: TGTGCCAGCAGCAGAAGCGCCGGGGGCTTCTCCTACAATGAGCAGTTCTTC

J: TRBJ1-3
V: TRBV10-3
D: NA
CDR3: CAISDGNTIYF
DNA: TGTGCCATCAGTGACGGAAACACCATATATTTT

J: TRBJ1-1
V: TRBV3-1
D: NA
CDR3: CASSQEARMNTEAFF
DNA: TGTGCCAGCAGCCAAGAGGCACGTATGAACACTGAAGCTTTCTTT

J: TRBJ1-1
V: TRBV5-4
D: NA
CDR3: CASSYKGQGDNQAFF
DNA: TGTGCCAGCAGCTACAAAGGTCAGGGCGACAATCAAGCTTTCTTT

J: TRBJ1-2
V: TRBV30
D: NA
CDR3: CAWSVATGGSDGYTF
DNA: TGTGCCTGGAGTGTAGCTACAGGCGGATCGGATGGCTACACCTTC

J: TRBJ2-7
V: TRBV6-5
D: NA
CDR3: CASSYKGWASYEQYF
DNA: TGTGCCAGCAGTTACAAGGGGTGGGCTTCCTACGAGCAGTACTTC

J: TRBJ2-1
V: TRBV4-1
D: NA
CDR3: CASSQEGSWYEQFF
DNA: TGCGCCAGCAGCCAAGAGGGGAGTTGGTATGAACAGTTCTTC

J: TRBJ2-7
V: TRBV3-1
D: TRBD1
CDR3: CASSQQGAAEQYF
DNA: TGTGCCAGCAGCCAACAGGGGGCGGCGGAGCAGTACTTC

J: TRBJ2-1
V: TRBV9
D: TRBD2
CDR3: CASSVVERGHEQFF
DNA: TGTGCCAGCAGCGTAGTCGAGCGGGGGCATGAGCAGTTCTTC

J: TRBJ2-7
V: TRBV24-1
D: NA
CDR3: CATSDSRGHEQYF
DNA: TGTGCCACCAGTGATTCAAGGGGCCACGAGCAGTACTTC

J: TRBJ2-7
V: TRBV28
D: TRBD1
CDR3: CASSFQGDIYEQYF
DNA: TGTGCCAGCAGTTTCCAGGGGGATATCTACGAGCAGTACTTC

J: TRBJ1-4
V: TRBV5-4
D: NA
CDR3: CASNLMQGATNEKLFF
DNA: TGTGCCAGCAACTTAATGCAGGGCGCAACTAATGAAAAACTGTTTTTT

J: TRBJ2-2
V: TRBV13
D: TRBD2
CDR3: CASSPGVRGYTGELFF
DNA: TGTGCCAGCAGCCCAGGCGTGCGGGGGTACACCGGGGAGCTGTTTTTT

J: TRBJ2-2
V: TRBV4-1
D: NA
CDR3: CASSQVGVAGELFF
DNA: TGCGCCAGCAGCCAAGTAGGGGTGGCCGGGGAGCTGTTTTTT

J: TRBJ2-1
V: TRBV4-1
D: TRBD2
CDR3: CASSQDSSSGGAQEQFF
DNA: TGCGCCAGCAGCCAAGATTCGTCTAGCGGGGGGGCCCAGGAGCAGTTCTTC

J: TRBJ1-2
V: TRBV5-4
D: NA
CDR3: CASSFGNYGYTF
DNA: TGTGCCAGCAGCTTCGGGAACTATGGCTACACCTTC

J: TRBJ2-3
V: TRBV12-3/TRBV12-4
D: TRBD1
CDR3: CASIEQGEDTQYF
DNA: TGTGCCAGCATCGAGCAGGGGGAAGATACGCAGTATTTT

J: TRBJ2-5
V: TRBV7-7
D: TRBD1
CDR3: CASSLGQGEQETQYF
DNA: TGTGCTAGCAGCTTGGGACAGGGGGAACAAGAGACCCAGTACTTC

J: TRBJ2-1
V: TRBV29-1
D: TRBD2
CDR3: CSAPRREGLVNEQFF
DNA: TGCAGCGCCCCTAGACGGGAGGGATTAGTCAATGAGCAGTTCTTC

J: TRBJ2-5
V: TRBV4-1
D: NA
CDR3: CASSQEQRETQYF
DNA: TGCGCCAGCAGCCAAGAACAGAGAGAGACCCAGTACTTC

J: TRBJ2-5
V: TRBV30
D: NA
CDR3: CAWSVGGQRETQYF
DNA: TGTGCCTGGAGTGTAGGGGGACAACGGGAGACCCAGTACTTC

J: TRBJ2-7
V: TRBV4-1
D: TRBD2
CDR3: CASRLALAEVYEQYF
DNA: TGCGCCAGCAGGTTGGCTCTAGCGGAAGTCTACGAGCAGTACTTC

J: TRBJ1-1
V: TRBV19
D: NA
CDR3: CASIRSRGRSNTEAFF
DNA: TGTGCCAGTATTCGATCCCGGGGGCGTTCGAACACTGAAGCTTTCTTT